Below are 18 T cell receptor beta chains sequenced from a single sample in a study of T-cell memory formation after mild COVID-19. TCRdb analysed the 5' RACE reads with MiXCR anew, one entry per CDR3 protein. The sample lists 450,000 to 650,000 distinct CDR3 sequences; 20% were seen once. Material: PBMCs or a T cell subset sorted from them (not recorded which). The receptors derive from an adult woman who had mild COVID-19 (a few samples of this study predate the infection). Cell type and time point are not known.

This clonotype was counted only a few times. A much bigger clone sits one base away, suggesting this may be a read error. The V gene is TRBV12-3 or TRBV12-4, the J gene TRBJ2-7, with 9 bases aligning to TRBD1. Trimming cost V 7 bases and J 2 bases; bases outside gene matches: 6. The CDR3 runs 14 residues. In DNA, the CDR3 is TGTGCCAGCACCCCCGGGACAGGGACCTACGAGCAGTACTTC. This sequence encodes CASTPGTGTYEQYF.

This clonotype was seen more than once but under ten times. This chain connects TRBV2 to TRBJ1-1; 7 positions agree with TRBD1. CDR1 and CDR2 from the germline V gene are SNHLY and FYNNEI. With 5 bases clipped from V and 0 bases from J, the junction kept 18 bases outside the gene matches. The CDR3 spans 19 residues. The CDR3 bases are TGTGCCAGCAGTACTCCCCAAGGGGACTGGGGGACAGTGAACACTGAAGCTTTCTTT. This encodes CASSTPQGDWGTVNTEAFF. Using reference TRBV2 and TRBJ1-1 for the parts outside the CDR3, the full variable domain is EPEVTQTPSHQVTQMGQEVILRCVPISNHLYFYWYRQILGQKVEFLVSFYNNEISEKSEIFDDQFSVERPDGSNFTLKIRSTKLEDSAMYFCASSTPQGDWGTVNTEAFFGQGTRLTVV.

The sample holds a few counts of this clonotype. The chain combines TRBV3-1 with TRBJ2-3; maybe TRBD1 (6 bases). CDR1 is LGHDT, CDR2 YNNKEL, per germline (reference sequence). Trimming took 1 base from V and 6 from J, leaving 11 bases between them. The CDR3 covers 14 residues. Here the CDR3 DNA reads TGTGCCAGCAGCCAAGGGACAGTGTACGATACGCAGTATTTT. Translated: CASSQGTVYDTQYF.

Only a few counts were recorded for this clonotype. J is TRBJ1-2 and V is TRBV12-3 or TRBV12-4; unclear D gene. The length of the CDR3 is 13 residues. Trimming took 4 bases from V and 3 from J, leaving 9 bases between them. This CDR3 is CASSSGPHYGYTF. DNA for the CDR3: TGTGCCAGCAGTTCCGGGCCGCACTATGGCTACACCTTC.

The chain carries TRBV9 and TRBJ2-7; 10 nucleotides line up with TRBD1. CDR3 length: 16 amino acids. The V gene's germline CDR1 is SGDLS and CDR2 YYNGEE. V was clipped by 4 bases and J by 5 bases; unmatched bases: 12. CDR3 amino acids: CASSQTAGQGYHEQYF. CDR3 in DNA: TGTGCCAGCAGCCAGACTGCGGGACAGGGGTACCACGAGCAGTACTTC.

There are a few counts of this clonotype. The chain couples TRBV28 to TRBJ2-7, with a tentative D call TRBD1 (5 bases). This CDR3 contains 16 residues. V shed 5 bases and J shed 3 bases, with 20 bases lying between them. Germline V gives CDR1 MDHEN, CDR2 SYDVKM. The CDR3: CASSRRDGQEVYEQYF. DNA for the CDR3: TGTGCCAGCAGTAGAAGAGACGGACAAGAAGTCTACGAGCAGTACTTC.

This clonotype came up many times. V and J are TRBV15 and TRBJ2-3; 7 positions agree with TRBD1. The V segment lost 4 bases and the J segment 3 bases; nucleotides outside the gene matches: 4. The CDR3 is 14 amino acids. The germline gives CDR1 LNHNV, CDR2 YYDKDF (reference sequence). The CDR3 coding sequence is TGTGCCACCAGCACCCGACAGGGAACAGATACGCAGTATTTT. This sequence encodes CATSTRQGTDTQYF.

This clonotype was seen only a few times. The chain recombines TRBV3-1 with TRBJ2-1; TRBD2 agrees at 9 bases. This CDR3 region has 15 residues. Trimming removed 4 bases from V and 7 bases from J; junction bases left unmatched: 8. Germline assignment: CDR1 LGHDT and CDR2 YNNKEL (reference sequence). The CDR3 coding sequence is TGTGCCAGCAGCCCCGGGCGGGGGGGCCCAAATGAGCAGTTCTTC. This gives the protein CASSPGRGGPNEQFF.

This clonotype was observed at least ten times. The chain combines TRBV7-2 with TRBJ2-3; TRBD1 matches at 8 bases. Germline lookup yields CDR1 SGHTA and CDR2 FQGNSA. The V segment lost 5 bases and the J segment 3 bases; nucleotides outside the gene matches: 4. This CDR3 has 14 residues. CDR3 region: CASSQGAGTDTQYF. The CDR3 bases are TGTGCCAGCAGCCAGGGGGCTGGGACAGATACGCAGTATTTT.

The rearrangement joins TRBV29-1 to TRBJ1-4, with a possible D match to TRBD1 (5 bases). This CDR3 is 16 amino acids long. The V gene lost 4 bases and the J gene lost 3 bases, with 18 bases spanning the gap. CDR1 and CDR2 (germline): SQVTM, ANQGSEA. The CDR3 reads CSVGGARREANEKLFF. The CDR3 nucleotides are TGCAGCGTTGGAGGGGCCAGGCGGGAGGCTAATGAAAAACTGTTTTTT.

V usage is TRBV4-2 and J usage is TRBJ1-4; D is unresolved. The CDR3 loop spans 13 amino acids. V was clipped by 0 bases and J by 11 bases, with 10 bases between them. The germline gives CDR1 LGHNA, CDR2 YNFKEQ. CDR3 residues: CASSQDYETKLFF. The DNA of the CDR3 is TGTGCCAGCAGCCAAGATTACGAGACTAAACTGTTTTTT.

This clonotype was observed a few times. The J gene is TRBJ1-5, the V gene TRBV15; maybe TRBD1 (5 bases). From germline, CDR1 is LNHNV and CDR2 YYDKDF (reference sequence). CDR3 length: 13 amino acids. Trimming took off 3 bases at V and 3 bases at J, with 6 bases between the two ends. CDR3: CATSSRANQPQHF. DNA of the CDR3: TGTGCCACCAGCAGCAGGGCCAATCAGCCCCAGCATTTT. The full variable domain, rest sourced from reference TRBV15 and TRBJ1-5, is DAMVIQNPRYQVTQFGKPVTLSCSQTLNHNVMYWYQQKSSQAPKLLFHYYDKDFNNEADTPDNFQSRRPNTSFCFLDIRSPGLGDTAMYLCATSSRANQPQHFGDGTRLSIL.

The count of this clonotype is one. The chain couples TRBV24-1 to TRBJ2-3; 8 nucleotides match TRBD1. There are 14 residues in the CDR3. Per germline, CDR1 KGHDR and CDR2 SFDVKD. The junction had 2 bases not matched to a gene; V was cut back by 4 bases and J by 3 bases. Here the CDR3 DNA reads TGTGCCACCAGTGAGCAGGGGGCGACAGATACGCAGTATTTT. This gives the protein CATSEQGATDTQYF.

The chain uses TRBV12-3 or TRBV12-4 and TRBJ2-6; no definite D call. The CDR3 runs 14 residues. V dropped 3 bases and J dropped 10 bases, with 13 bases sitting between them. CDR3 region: CASSFGQNLNVLTF. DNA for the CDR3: TGTGCCAGCAGTTTTGGGCAGAATCTTAACGTCCTGACTTTC.

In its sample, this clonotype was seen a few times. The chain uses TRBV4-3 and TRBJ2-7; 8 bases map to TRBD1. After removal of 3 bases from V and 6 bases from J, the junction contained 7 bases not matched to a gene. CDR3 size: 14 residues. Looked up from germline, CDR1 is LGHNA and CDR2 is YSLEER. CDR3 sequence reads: CASSQEDRDREQYF. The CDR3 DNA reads TGCGCCAGCAGCCAGGAGGACAGGGATCGCGAGCAGTACTTC.

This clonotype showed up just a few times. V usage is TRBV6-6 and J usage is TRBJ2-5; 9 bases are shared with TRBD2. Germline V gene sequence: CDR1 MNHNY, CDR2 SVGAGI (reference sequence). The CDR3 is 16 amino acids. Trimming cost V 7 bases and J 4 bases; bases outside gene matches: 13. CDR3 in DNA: TGTGCCAGCATCCCCGGGATAGCGGGAGTTGGAGAGACCCAGTACTTC. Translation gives CASIPGIAGVGETQYF.

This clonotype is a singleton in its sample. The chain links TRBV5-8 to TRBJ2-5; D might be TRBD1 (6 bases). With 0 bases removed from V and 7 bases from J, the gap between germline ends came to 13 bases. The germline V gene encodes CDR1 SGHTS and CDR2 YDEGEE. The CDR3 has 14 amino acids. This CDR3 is CASSLAGVIATQYF. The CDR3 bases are TGTGCCAGCAGCTTGGCAGGGGTAATTGCGACCCAGTACTTC.

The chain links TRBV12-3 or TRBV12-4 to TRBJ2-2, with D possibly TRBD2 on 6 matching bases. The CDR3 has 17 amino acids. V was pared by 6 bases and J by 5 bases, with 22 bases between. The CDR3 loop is CASSPLAPRAGTGELFF. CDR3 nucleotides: TGTGCCAGCAGCCCACTGGCCCCCAGGGCGGGAACCGGGGAGCTGTTTTTT.